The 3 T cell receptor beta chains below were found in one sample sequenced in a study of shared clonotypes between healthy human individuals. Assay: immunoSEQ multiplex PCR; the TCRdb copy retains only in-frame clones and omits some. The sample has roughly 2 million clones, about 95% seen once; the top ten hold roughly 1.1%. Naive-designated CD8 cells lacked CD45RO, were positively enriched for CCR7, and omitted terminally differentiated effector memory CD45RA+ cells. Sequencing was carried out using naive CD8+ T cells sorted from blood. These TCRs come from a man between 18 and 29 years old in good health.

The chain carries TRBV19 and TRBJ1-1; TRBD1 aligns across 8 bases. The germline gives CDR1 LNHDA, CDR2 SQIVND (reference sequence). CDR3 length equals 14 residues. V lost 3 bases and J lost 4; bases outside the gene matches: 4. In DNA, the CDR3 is TGTGCCAGTAGTATGGGACAGGATGGCACTGAAGCTTTCTTT. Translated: CASSMGQDGTEAFF. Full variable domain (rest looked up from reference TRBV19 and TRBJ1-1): DGGITQSPKYLFRKEGQNVTLSCEQNLNHDAMYWYRQDPGQGLRLIYYSQIVNDFQKGDIAEGYSVSREKKESFPLTVTSAQKNPTAFYLCASSMGQDGTEAFFGQGTRLTVV.

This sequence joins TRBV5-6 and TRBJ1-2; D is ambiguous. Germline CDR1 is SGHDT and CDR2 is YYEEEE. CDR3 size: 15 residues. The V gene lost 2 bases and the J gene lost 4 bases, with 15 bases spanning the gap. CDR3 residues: CASSFSLESPYGYTF. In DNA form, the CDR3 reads TGTGCCAGCAGCTTTTCTTTGGAGAGCCCCTATGGCTACACCTTC.

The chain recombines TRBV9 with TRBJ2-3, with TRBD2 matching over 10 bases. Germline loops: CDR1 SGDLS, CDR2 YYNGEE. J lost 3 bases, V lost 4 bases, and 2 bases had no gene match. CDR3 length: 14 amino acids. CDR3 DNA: TGTGCCAGCAGCTCGGGACTAGCGACAGATACGCAGTATTTT. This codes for CASSSGLATDTQYF.